This TCR beta chain comes out of a study of blood T cells in healthy people across ages. Primed by a sample-barcoded 5' primer and a J-beta primer mix, a second PCR proceeded for roughly 6 to 12 cycles. One entry per CDR3 protein, called by TCRdb with MiXCR from the 5' RACE reads. The table lists more than 1 million distinct CDR3 sequences, 40% to 55% of them singletons. The V and J ends lost 7 bases and 6 bases respectively, with 17 bases between them. The CDR3 loop spans 14 amino acids. This sequence originates from a woman in her sixties in good health. J is TRBJ2-3 and V is TRBV12-3 or TRBV12-4; D is undetermined. The material sequenced was blood. The DNA of the CDR3 is TGTGCCAGCAACCACAAAACCGGTTTGGATACGCAGTATTTT. Protein product: CASNHKTGLDTQYF.